The 16 T cell receptor beta chains listed next were all sequenced from one sample in a study of cytomegalovirus exposure and HLA in healthy donors. The primer mix had 60 Vbeta and 13 Jbeta primers. Clones were read by immunoSEQ multiplex PCR, and TCRdb kept only the in-frame ones, dropping some. Here the sample spans roughly 110,000 clones, 75% being singletons. Material: PBMCs. The receptors derive from a middle-aged man in good health and CMV-seronegative.

This clone was picked up one time. This chain links TRBV9 with TRBJ2-1; 9 nucleotides match TRBD1. Per germline, CDR1 SGDLS and CDR2 YYNGEE. This CDR3 region has 16 residues. The V gene end was trimmed by 4 bases and the J gene end by 9 bases; junction bases not matched to a gene: 14. CDR3 bases: TGTGCCAGCAGCATCACTACAGGGGGCGCCTTAGGTGAGCAGTTCTTC. It yields the protein CASSITTGGALGEQFF.

The chain has TRBV5-1 and TRBJ2-3; the match to TRBD2 covers 9 bases. This CDR3 comprises 16 residues. With V trimmed by 6 bases and J by 2 bases, 10 bases remained unmatched. Germline values: CDR1 SGHRS, CDR2 YFSETQ. CDR3 in DNA: TGCGCCAGCACCTTAGCGGGGGCCTTAGACACAGATACGCAGTATTTT. Protein: CASTLAGALDTDTQYF.

This sequence joins TRBV13 and TRBJ2-7; D remains unclear. V lost 1 base, J lost 2 bases, and 3 bases lay in between. The germline V gene has CDR1 PRHDT and CDR2 FYEKMQ (reference sequence). The CDR3 has 12 residues. CDR3 region: CASSLVTYEQYF. CDR3 nucleotide sequence: TGTGCCAGCAGCTTAGTCACCTACGAGCAGTACTTC.

The chain combines TRBV19 with TRBJ1-2; 7 bases map to TRBD1. With 4 bases clipped from V and 5 bases from J, the junction kept 4 bases outside the gene matches. The CDR3 spans 13 residues. Germline CDR1 and CDR2: LNHDA and SQIVND (reference sequence). CDR3 DNA sequence: TGTGCCAGTAGTAAGGACAGGAGGTATGGCTACACCTTC. It encodes CASSKDRRYGYTF.

The chain employs TRBV2 and TRBJ1-5; D unresolved. The length of the CDR3 is 12 residues. V gave up 1 base and J gave up 11 bases, with 9 bases separating them. Germline CDR1 reads SNHLY; CDR2 reads FYNNEI. In DNA, the CDR3 is TGTGCCAGCAGTGAAGTTGGTACAGCCCAGCATTTT. It yields the protein CASSEVGTAQHF.

This chain links TRBV30 with TRBJ2-1; 13 bases are shared with TRBD2. The CDR3 is 15 residues long. J gave up 9 bases and V 5 bases, and 10 bases lay outside the gene matches. Per germline, CDR1 GTSNPN and CDR2 SVGIG (reference sequence). The CDR3 DNA reads as TGTGCCTGGGTACTATCGGGACTAGCGGGGTCTGAGCAGTTCTTC. Protein product: CAWVLSGLAGSEQFF.

The chain combines TRBV5-8 with TRBJ2-3; D uncertain. The germline V gene encodes CDR1 SGHTS and CDR2 YDEGEE. Trimming cost V 0 bases and J 2 bases, with 10 bases left between them. This CDR3 region has 15 residues. In nucleotides, the CDR3 is TGTGCCAGCAGCTTGGCCCAGAAGTCCACAGATACGCAGTATTTT. The encoded protein is CASSLAQKSTDTQYF.

The chain employs TRBV7-2 and TRBJ2-5, with TRBD2 matching 8 bases. CDR1 is SGHTA and CDR2 is FQGNSA in the germline V gene. The ends lost 5 bases at V and 5 bases at J; junction bases unmatched: 13. The CDR3 runs to 16 residues. CDR3 bases: TGTGCCAGCAGCCCACCGGTAGCGGGGTATGGGGAGACCCAGTACTTC. This gives the protein CASSPPVAGYGETQYF.

This sequence joins TRBV9 and TRBJ1-2; the match to TRBD1 covers 8 bases. Germline-derived CDR1 and CDR2 are SGDLS and YYNGEE. The V gene end was trimmed by 4 bases and the J gene end by 6 bases; junction bases not matched to a gene: 5. CDR3 length: 13 amino acids. CDR3 coding DNA: TGTGCCAGCAGCAAACCGGGACAGGATGGCTACACCTTC. Its translation: CASSKPGQDGYTF.

CDR3 nucleotide sequence: TGTGCCAGCGATACCGGGACAGGGGGCAATCAGCCCCAGCATTTT. Translating it yields CASDTGTGGNQPQHF. The chain couples TRBV6-1 to TRBJ1-5; 10 bases map to TRBD1. Germline loops: CDR1 MNHNS, CDR2 SASEGT. This CDR3 comprises 15 residues. The junction had 6 bases not matched to a gene; V was cut back by 8 bases and J by 2 bases.

The chain links TRBV2 to TRBJ1-5; 10 positions match TRBD1. The CDR3 is made up of 15 amino acids. With 8 bases clipped from V and 7 bases from J, the junction kept 11 bases outside the gene matches. CDR1 is SNHLY and CDR2 is FYNNEI in the germline V gene. The CDR3 bases are TGTGCCAGCGGGTCCTCGGGGGGACAGGGGCAGCCCCAGCATTTT. It specifies CASGSSGGQGQPQHF.

The rearrangement uses TRBV6-1 and TRBJ1-6; possible D gene TRBD1, 6 bases. Germline assignment: CDR1 MNHNS and CDR2 SASEGT. This CDR3 comprises 19 residues. The V end was cut by 4 bases, the J end by 1 base, with 20 bases between. CDR3: CASSGTKYRERSYNSPLHF. The CDR3 DNA follows: TGTGCCAGCAGTGGGACGAAATACAGGGAGAGGTCCTATAATTCACCCCTCCACTTT.

V is TRBV9 and J is TRBJ2-3, with 15 bases aligning to TRBD2. CDR3 length: 16 residues. CDR1 is SGDLS and CDR2 is YYNGEE in the germline V gene. V trimming: 2 bases; J trimming: 7 bases; junction bases outside the gene matches: 5. The CDR3 sequence: CASSVGLAGGQHTQYF. The CDR3 region has the DNA TGTGCCAGCAGCGTTGGACTAGCGGGGGGGCAGCATACGCAGTATTTT.

The chain uses TRBV7-8 and TRBJ2-1; 11 nucleotides match TRBD2. J was trimmed by 4 bases and V by 2 bases; bases with no gene match: 10. Germline assignment: CDR1 SGHVS and CDR2 FQNEAQ. The CDR3 contains 18 residues. The CDR3 DNA is TGTGCCAGCAGCTTATGGCTTAGCGGGGGGGCCAGGTACAATGAGCAGTTCTTC. Encoded protein: CASSLWLSGGARYNEQFF. Filled out from reference TRBV7-8 and TRBJ2-1, the complete variable domain reads GAGVSQSPRYKVAKRGQDVALRCDPISGHVSLFWYQQALGQGPEFLTYFQNEAQLDKSGLPSDRFFAERPEGSVSTLKIQRTQQEDSAVYLCASSLWLSGGARYNEQFFGPGTRLTVL.

The rearrangement joins TRBV4-1 to TRBJ2-5; 14 positions agree with TRBD2. The CDR3 runs to 22 residues. The germline CDR1 and CDR2 sequences are MGHRA and YSYEKL. After removal of 0 bases from V and 3 bases from J, the junction contained 18 bases not matched to a gene. The CDR3, as DNA: TGCGCCAGCAGCCAAGATGCGGTCCCGGGACTAGCGGGGGTCGGTCTGGAAGAGACCCAGTACTTC. Its translation is CASSQDAVPGLAGVGLEETQYF.

This rearrangement joins TRBV4-2 to TRBJ1-2; 8 bases are a match to TRBD1. The CDR3 loop spans 16 amino acids. The V segment lost 0 bases and the J segment 4 bases; nucleotides outside the gene matches: 7. The germline CDR1 and CDR2 sequences are LGHNA and YNFKEQ. The CDR3 loop reads CASSQEYQGAIYGYTF. DNA of the CDR3: TGTGCCAGCAGCCAAGAATATCAGGGGGCAATCTATGGCTACACCTTC.